These T cell receptor beta chains were read from a single sample in a study of blood T cell repertoires in COVID-19. Sequenced by immunoSEQ multiplex PCR; TCRdb stores in-frame clones only, minus some. Of approximately 400,000 clones in the sample, approximately 90% were seen once. Material for sequencing was peripheral blood. These receptors came from a woman aged 50 to 60 with COVID-19, enrolled during active disease. CDR3s leave out the opening cysteine and the closing phenylalanine or tryptophan. Each record gives: V gene, clone size, CDR3 protein. The size field is filled for only some rows; it gives once, few, many or a size class.

v_gene: TRBV19; abundance: .; CDR3aa: ASSRRGTGNTGELF
v_gene: TRBV2; abundance: many; CDR3aa: ASTDRGLRNTEAF
v_gene: TRBV5-1; abundance: .; CDR3aa: ASSLGLAGGEQF
v_gene: TRBV7-3; abundance: few; CDR3aa: ASSGQLGDTIY
v_gene: TRBV5-6; abundance: .; CDR3aa: ASSLYSGRLYEQY
v_gene: TRBV6-5; abundance: once; CDR3aa: ASRGGYGYT
v_gene: TRBV2; abundance: .; CDR3aa: ASSADGGRTGELF
v_gene: TRBV5-1; abundance: .; CDR3aa: ASTLGTDINYGYT
v_gene: TRBV5-6; abundance: once; CDR3aa: ASSAENRGWIYGYT
v_gene: TRBV5-1; abundance: .; CDR3aa: ASSPDRGYGYT
v_gene: TRBV6-6; abundance: few; CDR3aa: ASRTDSRTPNTEAF
v_gene: TRBV11-2; abundance: .; CDR3aa: ASSSPPEANYGYT
v_gene: TRBV4-1; abundance: .; CDR3aa: ASSPLLGLAGGEQF
v_gene: TRBV19; abundance: .; CDR3aa: ASSITGGAYEQY
v_gene: TRBV2; abundance: .; CDR3aa: ASRAGSSTDTQY
v_gene: TRBV27; abundance: .; CDR3aa: ASSWGTGRDEKLF
v_gene: TRBV9; abundance: .; CDR3aa: ASSGGQPFSNYGYT
v_gene: TRBV14; abundance: .; CDR3aa: ASSQDLLDSPLH
v_gene: TRBV4-1; abundance: .; CDR3aa: ASSRGGDRLSNQPQH
v_gene: TRBV2; abundance: .; CDR3aa: ASLLVLGREQF
v_gene: TRBV7-9; abundance: .; CDR3aa: ASSFDQGSYNEQF
v_gene: TRBV6-4; abundance: .; CDR3aa: ASRGQAGLKTDTQY
v_gene: TRBV30; abundance: .; CDR3aa: AWSGVPMNTEAF
v_gene: TRBV6-1; abundance: .; CDR3aa: ASSEAGLTNGYT
v_gene: TRBV5-4; abundance: once; CDR3aa: ASSAGQGVTGELF
v_gene: TRBV30; abundance: .; CDR3aa: AWSQHGGDGYT
v_gene: TRBV19; abundance: .; CDR3aa: ASRTGAIYGYT
v_gene: TRBV30; abundance: once; CDR3aa: AWGTGGEKLF
v_gene: TRBV7-8; abundance: .; CDR3aa: ASSSDRGYTGNTIY